This TCR beta chain was sequenced in a study of cytomegalovirus exposure and HLA in healthy donors. Looking at the study overall: A data release that came early held tens of millions of unique TCRs from HLA-typed donors. Study observations and caveats: A later analysis appeared to link common viral pathogens to several of the most significant clusters. Based on reports, TCR beta sequences accurately predicted HLA-A and HLA-B alleles for most subjects.

A multiplex PCR was run with 60 Vbeta primers and 13 Jbeta primers. The assay was immunoSEQ multiplex PCR, and TCRdb's table has in-frame clones only and misses some. The repertoire holds some 200,000 clones, around a tenth seen once, with 1% to 1.5% in the top ten. This CDR3 has 14 amino acids. The germline V gene has CDR1 MNHEY and CDR2 SMNVEV (reference sequence). Notes on this clone: Its antigen remains unknown. One junction end does not reproduce the germline sequence, and a read error may be involved.

The sample comprised PBMCs. The chain carries TRBV27 and TRBJ2-6; D is perhaps TRBD1 (5 bases). This receptor was obtained from a woman younger than 45 in good health and CMV-seropositive. The CDR3 here is CASRFLSGANALTF. CDR3 nucleotide sequence: TGTGCCAGCAGGTTCCTCTCTGGGGCCAACGCCCTGACTTTC.